What follows are 27 T cell receptor beta chains derived from one specimen sequenced in a study of OX40 agonist ivuxolimab in advanced cancers. Produced via immunoSEQ multiplex PCR; TCRdb's table is partial and in-frame only. The sample has about 9,700 clones; about three quarters are singletons. Here the sequenced sample was CD4+ or CD8+ T cells sorted from blood, taken in a trial of the OX40 agonist ivuxolimab. The receptors shown here come from an adult with an advanced solid tumor such as melanoma, head and neck, liver or kidney cancer.

The CDR3 nucleotides read TGTGCCAGCAGCTTCTTAGCGGCCCTGAGCTACAATGAGCAGTTCTTC. Its protein product is CASSFLAALSYNEQFF. The V and J genes are TRBV5-6 and TRBJ2-1; D is perhaps TRBD2 (6 bases). The V gene lost 2 bases and the J gene lost 3 bases, with 15 bases spanning the gap. Germline V gives CDR1 SGHDT, CDR2 YYEEEE. This CDR3 has 16 residues.

V is TRBV7-2 and J is TRBJ2-5; the D gene could be TRBD1 or TRBD2 (5 bases each). Trimming removed 5 bases from V and 4 bases from J, with 14 bases in between. There are 14 residues in the CDR3. Germline CDR1 SGHTA, CDR2 FQGNSA. The CDR3 nucleotides read TGTGCCAGCAGCCCCGCGGGCAGGGTAGAGACCCAGTACTTC. This sequence encodes CASSPAGRVETQYF.

The J gene is TRBJ2-7, the V gene TRBV4-1; 11 bases line up with TRBD2. Unmatched junction bases numbered 7, after V lost 4 bases and J lost 5 bases. This CDR3 is 15 amino acids long. Germline lookup yields CDR1 MGHRA and CDR2 YSYEKL. The CDR3: CASSPTGLAGNEQYF. In DNA form, the CDR3 reads TGCGCCAGCAGCCCTACCGGACTAGCGGGCAACGAGCAGTACTTC.

The chain is built from TRBV4-1 and TRBJ1-1; 9 nucleotides match TRBD1. The CDR3 consists of 17 residues. Trimming removed 1 base from V and 0 bases from J; junction bases left unmatched: 6. From germline, CDR1 is MGHRA and CDR2 YSYEKL. CDR3 protein: CASSQVARTGVNTEAFF. CDR3 nucleotides: TGCGCCAGCAGCCAAGTGGCTCGGACAGGGGTGAACACTGAAGCTTTCTTT.

This clone has only a few counts. The J gene is TRBJ1-2, the V gene TRBV4-1, with 10 bases identical to TRBD1. This CDR3 has 15 amino acids. Germline-derived CDR1 and CDR2 are MGHRA and YSYEKL. Trimming removed 2 bases from V and 4 bases from J; junction bases left unmatched: 4. Written as DNA, the CDR3 is TGCGCCAGCAGCCAAAGATGGACAGGGGGCTATGGCTACACCTTC. Encoded protein: CASSQRWTGGYGYTF.

The rearrangement uses TRBV27 and TRBJ2-7, with 11 bases aligning to TRBD2. Germline V gene sequence: CDR1 MNHEY, CDR2 SMNVEV (reference sequence). The V segment lost 8 bases and the J segment 4 bases; nucleotides outside the gene matches: 10. The CDR3 sequence is 15 residues long. The CDR3 reads CASGSSLAGGYEQYF. CDR3 in DNA: TGTGCCAGCGGATCCTCCCTAGCGGGAGGTTACGAGCAGTACTTC.

CDR3 loop: CASSPDRQGRAYNEQFF. Written as DNA, the CDR3 is TGTGCCAGCTCACCAGACCGACAGGGTCGGGCCTACAATGAGCAGTTCTTC. The chain is built from TRBV18 and TRBJ2-1; TRBD1 matches 7 bases. The V segment lost 2 bases and the J segment 2 bases; nucleotides outside the gene matches: 9. CDR3 length: 17 amino acids. CDR1 is KGHSH and CDR2 is LQKENI in the germline V gene.

The chain has TRBV6-5 and TRBJ2-1, with D perhaps matching TRBD1 (6 bases). The length of the CDR3 is 12 residues. The ends were cut back, 2 bases at V and 8 bases at J, with 7 bases in the middle. Germline V lookup: CDR1 MNHEY, CDR2 SVGAGI. CDR3 coding DNA: TGTGCCAGCAGTTACAAGGGGGATGAGCAGTTCTTC. As protein: CASSYKGDEQFF.

The genes are TRBV30 and TRBJ1-2, with D maybe TRBD1 (6 bases). Trimming removed 0 bases from V and 1 base from J, with 18 bases in between. CDR1 is GTSNPN and CDR2 is SVGIG in the germline V gene (reference sequence). The CDR3 has 17 residues. The CDR3 reads CAWSVGGAGDFNYGYTF. Here the CDR3 DNA reads TGTGCCTGGAGTGTAGGGGGGGCAGGGGATTTTAACTATGGCTACACCTTC.

The chain carries TRBV14 and TRBJ1-4; D perhaps matches TRBD1 (5 bases). V shed 0 bases and J shed 6 bases, with 8 bases lying between them. The CDR3 totals 14 residues. Germline assignment: CDR1 SGHDN and CDR2 FVKESK. CDR3 sequence: CASSQDRAYEKLFF. The CDR3 DNA sequence: TGTGCCAGCAGCCAAGACAGGGCGTATGAAAAACTGTTTTTT.

This clone was observed once. The chain combines TRBV6-5 with TRBJ2-3; perhaps TRBD2 as D (7 bases). The germline V gene has CDR1 MNHEY and CDR2 SVGAGI. The CDR3 is 16 residues long. V was shortened by 2 bases and J by 6 bases, with 18 bases between the two germline ends. The chain's CDR3 is CASSYEGGGARDTQYF. CDR3 sequence (DNA): TGTGCCAGCAGTTACGAAGGGGGAGGGGCCCGGGATACGCAGTATTTT.

This clone was counted a single time. The chain couples TRBV14 to TRBJ2-1, with 8 bases that match TRBD2. Germline trimming cut 0 bases from V and 5 bases from J; bases unmatched to any gene: 0. The CDR3 runs 14 residues. The V gene's germline CDR1 is SGHDN and CDR2 FVKESK. CDR3: CASSQELADNEQFF. The CDR3 DNA follows: TGTGCCAGCAGCCAAGAACTAGCGGACAATGAGCAGTTCTTC. The full variable domain, rest sourced from reference TRBV14 and TRBJ2-1, is EAGVTQFPSHSVIEKGQTVTLRCDPISGHDNLYWYRRVMGKEIKFLLHFVKESKQDESGMPNNRFLAERTGGTYSTLKVQPAELEDSGVYFCASSQELADNEQFFGPGTRLTVL.

The rearrangement uses TRBV6-5 and TRBJ2-5; D may be TRBD1 (6 bases). Trimming removed 1 base from V and 7 bases from J, with 13 bases in between. The CDR3 extends over 14 amino acids. Per germline, CDR1 MNHEY and CDR2 SVGAGI. CDR3: CASSYLGGLGTQYF. CDR3 in DNA: TGTGCCAGCAGTTACTTAGGGGGATTGGGGACCCAGTACTTC.

The V gene is TRBV30, the J gene TRBJ2-5; D is unresolved. Looked up from germline, CDR1 is GTSNPN and CDR2 is SVGIG (reference sequence). The CDR3 contains 12 residues. V lost 6 bases, J lost 3 bases, and 11 bases lay in between. CDR3 region: CACVVWEETQYF. The CDR3 DNA reads as TGTGCCTGTGTTGTATGGGAAGAGACCCAGTACTTC.

This clone has more than one count but fewer than ten. This chain links TRBV6-5 with TRBJ1-2; possibly TRBD1 for D (5 bases). The V end lost 7 bases, the J end lost 1 base, and 13 bases lay between the germline ends. CDR3 length: 14 amino acids. Germline CDR1 is MNHEY and CDR2 is SVGAGI. As DNA, the CDR3 is TGTGCCAGCACTTTCCAGGGAAATAACTATGGCTACACCTTC. It codes for CASTFQGNNYGYTF.

The chain employs TRBV29-1 and TRBJ2-5; no definite D call. The ends were cut back, 5 bases at V and 3 bases at J, with 13 bases in the middle. CDR1 is SQVTM, CDR2 ANQGSEA, per germline. The length of the CDR3 is 13 residues. CDR3 loop: CSVSADGKETQYF. The CDR3 DNA follows: TGCAGCGTTTCGGCGGACGGCAAAGAGACCCAGTACTTC.

This chain uses TRBV6-1 with TRBJ1-1; 11 bases are shared with TRBD1. The V and J ends lost 3 bases and 5 bases, in that order; junction bases with no gene match: 2. The CDR3 runs to 14 residues. In germline, CDR1 is MNHNS, CDR2 SASEGT. The CDR3 region is CASSEGTGGTEAFF. The CDR3 DNA reads as TGTGCCAGCAGTGAGGGGACAGGGGGGACTGAAGCTTTCTTT.

The rearrangement uses TRBV4-2 and TRBJ2-1; 16 nucleotides align to TRBD2. Germline CDR1 is LGHNA and CDR2 is YNFKEQ. The J segment lost 7 bases and the V segment lost 3 bases, leaving 0 bases of the junction unmatched. CDR3 size: 15 residues. The CDR3 sequence: CASSQGLAGGNEQFF. The CDR3 DNA is TGTGCCAGCAGCCAGGGACTAGCGGGAGGGAATGAGCAGTTCTTC.

The gene calls are TRBV2 and TRBJ1-4, with D tentatively TRBD1 (6 bases). Germline CDR1 reads SNHLY; CDR2 reads FYNNEI. The length of the CDR3 is 16 residues. Trimming took 5 bases from V and 7 from J, leaving 20 bases between them. CDR3 sequence: CASSPREGGVSEKLFF. DNA for the CDR3: TGTGCCAGCAGTCCCCGGGAGGGGGGCGTATCTGAAAAACTGTTTTTT.

This chain connects TRBV15 to TRBJ1-5; D not certain. Deletions cut 0 bases from V and 0 bases from J, with 9 bases between. Germline V gene lookup returns CDR1 LNHNV and CDR2 YYDKDF (reference sequence). CDR3 length: 16 residues. CDR3 sequence reads: CATSRDWVDSNQPQHF. DNA for the CDR3: TGTGCCACCAGCAGAGATTGGGTGGATAGCAATCAGCCCCAGCATTTT.

The chain has TRBV6-4 and TRBJ1-5, with TRBD1 as a possible D gene (5 bases). Between the trimmed V and J ends, which lost 3 bases and 3 bases, there was a span of 6 bases. CDR3 length equals 13 residues. Per germline, CDR1 MRHNA and CDR2 SNTAGT. For the CDR3, the DNA is TGTGCCAGCAGTGAGGACAACAATCAGCCCCAGCATTTT. Amino acid sequence: CASSEDNNQPQHF.

This clone was seen a single time. The V gene is TRBV9, the J gene TRBJ2-5, with D possibly being TRBD2 (6 bases). Germline values: CDR1 SGDLS, CDR2 YYNGEE. Trimming removed 6 bases from V and 2 bases from J, with 17 bases in between. The CDR3 sequence is 15 residues long. The CDR3 sequence is CASNSRGGGQETQYF. CDR3 DNA: TGTGCCAGCAACTCTAGGGGTGGGGGGCAAGAGACCCAGTACTTC.

This clone is classed as large. This chain uses TRBV29-1 with TRBJ2-3, with D possibly called TRBD1 or TRBD2 (5 bases each). The germline CDR1 and CDR2 sequences are SQVTM and ANQGSEA. The V end was cut by 3 bases, the J end by 10 bases, with 11 bases between. This CDR3 region has 11 residues. This CDR3 is CSVDEGIAQYF. CDR3 bases: TGCAGCGTTGATGAGGGGATTGCGCAGTATTTT.

CDR3 loop: CASSQQGFSYNEQFF. The CDR3 DNA reads TGTGCCAGCAGTCAGCAGGGTTTTTCCTACAATGAGCAGTTCTTC. The rearrangement joins TRBV6-5 to TRBJ2-1; maybe TRBD1 (5 bases). Germline-derived CDR1 and CDR2 are MNHEY and SVGAGI. V was pared by 5 bases and J by 1 base, with 12 bases between. CDR3 length: 15 amino acids.

The chain uses TRBV7-6 and TRBJ2-7, with TRBD1 matching over 8 bases. The V segment lost 8 bases and the J segment 8 bases; nucleotides outside the gene matches: 14. Per germline, CDR1 SGHVS and CDR2 FNYEAQ. The CDR3 totals 14 residues. The CDR3 is CASPRGRFDEQQYF. Here the CDR3 DNA reads TGTGCCAGCCCCAGGGGGCGCTTCGACGAGCAGCAGTACTTC.

There are a few counts of this clone. The rearrangement links TRBV28 to TRBJ2-2; 8 bases map to TRBD2. The CDR3 covers 16 residues. Germline V gives CDR1 MDHEN, CDR2 SYDVKM. V shed 5 bases and J 2 bases; nucleotides not matched to a gene: 7. CDR3 bases: TGTGCCAGCAGTCCCCGACTAGCGACTAACACCGGGGAGCTGTTTTTT. It translates to CASSPRLATNTGELFF.

The gene calls are TRBV18 and TRBJ1-4; D perhaps matches TRBD1 (5 bases). The germline V and J ends were trimmed by 3 bases and 5 bases, with 16 bases remaining between them. This CDR3 has 16 amino acids. Germline lookup yields CDR1 KGHSH and CDR2 LQKENI. CDR3: CASSPPTGEENEKLFF. In DNA form, the CDR3 reads TGTGCCAGCTCACCTCCGACGGGGGAGGAAAATGAAAAACTGTTTTTT.